These T cell receptor beta chains were read from a single sample in a study of tumor-infiltrating lymphocytes in primary liver carcinoma. TCRdb re-called the multiplex PCR reads with MiXCR, one entry per CDR3 protein. Of 300,000 to 400,000 distinct CDR3 sequences listed, less than 75% are singletons. Source material: peripheral blood. These TCRs come from a man aged 40-50 years with primary liver carcinoma and hepatitis B virus infection. Both conserved end residues are trimmed from each CDR3.

v_call,j_call,cdr3_aa
TRBV11-2,TRBJ2-3,VGSYQAGFTDTQY
TRBV6-1,TRBJ2-7,ATVPGQAYEQY
TRBV5-8,TRBJ2-3,ASSLRIWGPDRQY
TRBV6-5,TRBJ2-3,AGSYSRQGGRTDTHY
TRBV19,TRBJ2-4,ASSLAGPIGDIQY
TRBV11-2,TRBJ2-2,ASSLGRNWPTGELF
TRBV13,TRBJ2-2,ASSSGLAGHTGEPF
TRBV11-2,TRBJ2-5,ASSLGGETEH
TRBV11-2,TRBJ2-4,AGSLAFELAKNIQY
TRBV5-1,TRBJ2-1,ASSLLSGRVIYGNEQF
TRBV5-1,TRBJ2-2,ASSYQEGAGELF
TRBV10-2,TRBJ2-2,ATHPGQWAFEELF
TRBV11-3,TRBJ2-1,ASSLTGTNEQF
TRBV5-8,TRBJ2-7,TSSSTNEQY
TRBV4-3,TRBJ2-5,ASSQDDRESETQY
TRBV6-5,TRBJ1-4,ASSQQGMGEKLS
TRBV6-6,TRBJ1-1,ASSYLEGANTGAF
TRBV30,TRBJ2-1,AWSVQNNEQF
TRBV12-3/TRBV12-4,TRBJ2-1,ASRTLRYNEQF
TRBV6-2/TRBV6-3,TRBJ2-7,ASRPEGSEQY
TRBV11-2,TRBJ2-7,ANGFWDSEEQY
TRBV5-6,TRBJ2-7,ASSFGTFSYEQY
TRBV12-3/TRBV12-4,TRBJ2-2,ASSFRPLSTQTWELF
TRBV6-2/TRBV6-3,TRBJ2-7,ASSFNRGPTSEQY
TRBV11-2,TRBJ2-7,ASSLDLGTRNYAYEQY
TRBV29-1,TRBJ2-1,SVAPTSGSEQF
TRBV4-1,TRBJ2-6,ASSLLGQGAFTGANVLT
TRBV12-3/TRBV12-4,TRBJ1-3,ASCSGISGNTIY
TRBV4-1,TRBJ2-7,ASSSTDRGYKQY
TRBV6-5,TRBJ1-6,ASTAKRGGNSPLH
TRBV11-3,TRBJ2-2,ACSPRTSGLTGELL
TRBV5-4,TRBJ2-7,VSSQKLSYEQY
TRBV5-6,TRBJ2-7,ASSLEIAGGPSYEQY
TRBV11-2,TRBJ2-1,ASSLFSSSYNEQL
TRBV29-1,TRBJ2-5,SVTSRDRGFQETQY
TRBV10-3,TRBJ2-1,AISDSTMNEQF
TRBV18,TRBJ1-6,ASSRAANSPLH
TRBV7-2,TRBJ2-3,ASSRSGRGGAEHTQY
TRBV6-2/TRBV6-3,TRBJ2-2,ASSYAVKTGELF
TRBV14,TRBJ2-7,ASSFGLAYEQY
TRBV10-2,.,ASREAGYSNQPQY
TRBV11-2,TRBJ2-7,ASSLSGGIHEQY